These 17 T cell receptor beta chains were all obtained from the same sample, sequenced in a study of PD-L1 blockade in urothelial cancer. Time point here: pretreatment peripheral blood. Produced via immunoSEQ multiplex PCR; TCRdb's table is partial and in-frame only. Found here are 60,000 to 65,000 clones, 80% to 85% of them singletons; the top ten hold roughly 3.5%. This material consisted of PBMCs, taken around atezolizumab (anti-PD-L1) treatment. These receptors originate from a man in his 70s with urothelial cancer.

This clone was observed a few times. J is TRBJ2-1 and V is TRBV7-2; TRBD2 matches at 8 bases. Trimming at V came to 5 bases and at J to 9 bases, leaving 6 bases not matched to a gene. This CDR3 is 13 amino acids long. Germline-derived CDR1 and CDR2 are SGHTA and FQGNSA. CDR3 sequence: CASSVIAGGEQFF. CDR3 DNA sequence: TGTGCCAGCAGCGTGATTGCGGGAGGTGAGCAGTTCTTC.

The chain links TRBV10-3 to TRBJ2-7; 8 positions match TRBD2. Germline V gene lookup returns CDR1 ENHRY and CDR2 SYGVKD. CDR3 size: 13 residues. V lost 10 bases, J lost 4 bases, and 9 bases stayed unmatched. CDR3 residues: CATLETSAYEQYF. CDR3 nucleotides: TGTGCCACCCTAGAGACTAGCGCGTACGAGCAGTACTTC.

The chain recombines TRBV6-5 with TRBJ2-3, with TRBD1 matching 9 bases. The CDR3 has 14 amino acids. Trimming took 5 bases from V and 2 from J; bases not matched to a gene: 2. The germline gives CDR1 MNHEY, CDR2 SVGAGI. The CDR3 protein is CASSRTGDTDTQYF. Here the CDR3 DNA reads TGTGCCAGCAGTCGGACAGGGGACACAGATACGCAGTATTTT.

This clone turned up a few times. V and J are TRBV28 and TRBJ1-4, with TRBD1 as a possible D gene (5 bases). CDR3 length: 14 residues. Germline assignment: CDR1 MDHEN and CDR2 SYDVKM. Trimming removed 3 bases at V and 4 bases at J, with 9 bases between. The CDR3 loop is CASSLQGINEKLFF. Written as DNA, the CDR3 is TGTGCCAGCAGTTTGCAGGGTATTAATGAAAAACTGTTTTTT.

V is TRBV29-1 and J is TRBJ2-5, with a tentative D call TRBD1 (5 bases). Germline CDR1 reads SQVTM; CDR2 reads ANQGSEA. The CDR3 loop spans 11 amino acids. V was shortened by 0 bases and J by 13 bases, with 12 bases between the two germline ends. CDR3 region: CSVEEDGQGYF. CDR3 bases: TGCAGCGTTGAAGAAGACGGGCAGGGGTACTTC.

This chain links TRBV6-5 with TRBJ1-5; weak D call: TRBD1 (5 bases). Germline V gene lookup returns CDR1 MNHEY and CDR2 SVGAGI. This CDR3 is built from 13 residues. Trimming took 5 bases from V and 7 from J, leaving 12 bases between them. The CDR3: CASSKRGDQPQHF. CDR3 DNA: TGTGCCAGCAGTAAACGGGGGGACCAGCCCCAGCATTTT.

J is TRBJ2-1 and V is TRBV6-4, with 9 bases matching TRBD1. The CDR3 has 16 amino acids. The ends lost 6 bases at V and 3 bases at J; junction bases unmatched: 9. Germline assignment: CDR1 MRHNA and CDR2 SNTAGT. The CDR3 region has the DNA TGTGCCAGCAGCGTACAGGGGGCGTCACTCTACAATGAGCAGTTCTTC. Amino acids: CASSVQGASLYNEQFF.

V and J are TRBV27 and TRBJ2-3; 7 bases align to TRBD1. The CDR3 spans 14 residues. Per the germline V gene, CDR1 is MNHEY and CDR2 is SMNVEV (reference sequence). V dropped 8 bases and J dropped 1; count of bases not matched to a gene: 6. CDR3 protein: CASAHRGGTDTQYF. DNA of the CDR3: TGTGCCAGCGCACACAGGGGTGGCACAGATACGCAGTATTTT.

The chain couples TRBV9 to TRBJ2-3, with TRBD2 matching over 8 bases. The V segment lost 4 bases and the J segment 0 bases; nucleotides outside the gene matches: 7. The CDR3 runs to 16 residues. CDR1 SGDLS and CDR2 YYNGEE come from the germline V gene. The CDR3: CASSPQGLGSTDTQYF. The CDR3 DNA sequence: TGTGCCAGCAGCCCACAGGGACTAGGGAGCACAGATACGCAGTATTTT.

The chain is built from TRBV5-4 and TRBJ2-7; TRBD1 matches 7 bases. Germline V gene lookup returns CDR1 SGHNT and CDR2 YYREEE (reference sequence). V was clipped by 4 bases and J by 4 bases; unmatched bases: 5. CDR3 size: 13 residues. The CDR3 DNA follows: TGTGCCAGCAGCCCTACGACAGGGTACGAGCAGTACTTC. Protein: CASSPTTGYEQYF.

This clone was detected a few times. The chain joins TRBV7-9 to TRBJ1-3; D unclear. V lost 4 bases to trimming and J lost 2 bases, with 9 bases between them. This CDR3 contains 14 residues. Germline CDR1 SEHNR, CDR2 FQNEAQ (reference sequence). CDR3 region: CASSSTSAGNTIYF. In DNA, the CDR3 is TGTGCCAGCAGCTCCACTAGCGCTGGAAACACCATATATTTT.

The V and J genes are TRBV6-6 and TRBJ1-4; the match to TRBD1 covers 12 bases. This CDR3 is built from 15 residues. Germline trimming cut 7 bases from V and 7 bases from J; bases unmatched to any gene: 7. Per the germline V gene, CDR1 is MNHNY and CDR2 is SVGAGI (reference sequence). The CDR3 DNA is TGTGCCAGCATTCGGGACAGGGGGCGCCTTGAAAAACTGTTTTTT. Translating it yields CASIRDRGRLEKLFF.

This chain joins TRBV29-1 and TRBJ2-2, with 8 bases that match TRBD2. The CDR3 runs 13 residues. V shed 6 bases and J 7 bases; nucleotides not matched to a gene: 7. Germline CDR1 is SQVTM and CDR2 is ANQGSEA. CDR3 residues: CSVPGLVNGELFF. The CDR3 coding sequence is TGCAGCGTACCGGGACTAGTTAACGGGGAGCTGTTTTTT.

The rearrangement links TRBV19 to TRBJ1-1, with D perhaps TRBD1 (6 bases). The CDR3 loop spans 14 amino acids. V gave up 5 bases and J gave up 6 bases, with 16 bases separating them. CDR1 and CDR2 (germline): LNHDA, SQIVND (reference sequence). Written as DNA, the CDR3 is TGTGCCAGTAGTGTACAGGGTGTCAAAGCTGAAGCTTTCTTT. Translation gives CASSVQGVKAEAFF.

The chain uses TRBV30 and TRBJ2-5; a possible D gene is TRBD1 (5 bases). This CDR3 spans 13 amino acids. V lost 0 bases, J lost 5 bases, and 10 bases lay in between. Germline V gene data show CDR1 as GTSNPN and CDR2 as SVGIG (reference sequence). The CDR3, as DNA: TGTGCCTGGAGTGTAATGGGGCGGGAGACCCAGTACTTC. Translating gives CAWSVMGRETQYF.

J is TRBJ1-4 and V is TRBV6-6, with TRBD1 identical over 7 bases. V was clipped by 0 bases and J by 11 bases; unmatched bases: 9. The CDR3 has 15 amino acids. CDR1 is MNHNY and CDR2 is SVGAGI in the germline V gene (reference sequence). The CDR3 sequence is CASSYSGTVSGKLFF. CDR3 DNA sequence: TGTGCCAGCAGTTACTCTGGGACAGTATCCGGGAAACTGTTTTTT.

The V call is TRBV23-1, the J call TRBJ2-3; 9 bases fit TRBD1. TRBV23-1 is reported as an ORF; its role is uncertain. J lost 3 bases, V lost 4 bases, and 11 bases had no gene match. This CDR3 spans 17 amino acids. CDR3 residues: CASSPVQGAFGTDTQYF. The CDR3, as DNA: TGCGCCAGCAGTCCAGTACAGGGGGCCTTCGGGACAGATACGCAGTATTTT.